Listed below are T cell receptor beta chains from one sample, sequenced in a study of breast tumors, draining lymph nodes, adjacent tissues. TCRdb called the multiplex PCR reads again in MiXCR, with one record for every CDR3 protein. The sample shows more than 10,000 distinct CDR3 sequences, roughly 60% of them seen only once. The source material was tumor-adjacent breast tissue. Receptor source: a female donor with breast cancer. Some clones in this sample may be carry-over from other donors' samples. Both conserved end residues are part of each CDR3. A D gene is named only where the DNA matches it firmly. The listing skips clone size in some rows; elsewhere it reads once, few, many or a size class.

>NA|NA|TRBV20-1|TRBJ2-3
TGCAGTGCTAGATTGCTTGCCGGGAGTGGCGCAGATACGCAGTATTTT
CSARLLAGSGADTQYF
>NA|NA|TRBV5-1|TRBJ1-4
TGCGCCAGCAGCCTGGGGGGGGAAAAACTGTTTTTT
CASSLGGEKLFF
>many|NA|TRBV6-5|TRBJ2-7
TGTGCCAGCAGTTACTCCAGGACCTCCGAGCAGTACTTC
CASSYSRTSEQYF
>few|TRBD1|TRBV5-7|TRBJ2-7
TGTGCCAGCAGTCCCCGGGACAGGGGCTGCTACGAGCAGTACTTC
CASSPRDRGCYEQYF
>NA|TRBD1|TRBV5-1|TRBJ2-3
TGCGCCAGCAGCCCCGGACAGGGGTTCACAGATACGCAGTATTTT
CASSPGQGFTDTQYF
>NA|TRBD2|TRBV20-1|TRBJ2-7
TGCAGTGCTTCCAAGACTAGCGGGAGATCCGAGCAGTACTTC
CSASKTSGRSEQYF
>NA|NA|TRBV29-1|TRBJ2-7
TGCAGCGTTGTTGGGGGGACTTTCCTACCCTCCTACGGGCAGTACTTC
CSVVGGTFLPSYGQYF
>medium-sized|TRBD2|TRBV7-2|TRBJ2-7
TGTGCCAGCAGCAGTCTAGCGGGAGAAACCTACGAGCAGTACTTC
CASSSLAGETYEQYF
>NA|NA|TRBV7-8|TRBJ2-1
TGTGCCAGCACCCAAGCAGGGAAGACCTACAATGAGCAGTTCTTC
CASTQAGKTYNEQFF
>many|NA|TRBV30|TRBJ2-3
TGTGCCTGGGGGTGGTTTGGAAACTTAACGCAGTATTTT
CAWGWFGNLTQYF
>NA|NA|TRBV11-2|TRBJ2-2
TGTGCCGGCAGCTTAGTAACAGGCGGCACCGGGGAGCTGTTCTTT
CAGSLVTGGTGELFF
>few|NA|TRBV28|TRBJ2-3
TGTGCCAGCAGGGCGCTAGCGCTGAGCACAGATACGCAGTATTTT
CASRALALSTDTQYF
>NA|NA|TRBV14|TRBJ2-3
TGTGCCAGCAGCCAAGACCTAAGTACGCAGTATTTT
CASSQDLSTQYF
>NA|TRBD2|TRBV29-1|TRBJ2-3
TGCAGCGTTGAAAATTTTGGTATGGGACTAGCGGGAGTAGCAGATACGCAGTATTTT
CSVENFGMGLAGVADTQYF
>once|NA|TRBV28|TRBJ1-4
TGTGCCAGCAGTCCCAGGGGCCGTCCGAATGAAAAACTGTTTTTT
CASSPRGRPNEKLFF
>NA|TRBD2|TRBV6-5|TRBJ2-1
TGTGCCAGCAGTTTAAGTTCGACTAGCGGGAGATCCAATGAGCAGTTCTTC
CASSLSSTSGRSNEQFF
>NA|TRBD2|TRBV10-1|TRBJ2-5
TGCGCCAGCAGTCCGATAGCGGGGGGACAAGAGACCCAGTACTTC
CASSPIAGGQETQYF
>NA|NA|TRBV15|TRBJ1-4
TGTGCCACCGGCAGAGATATCAGAGGAGGCGAGAAACTGTTTTTT
CATGRDIRGGEKLFF
>NA|TRBD1|TRBV9|TRBJ2-3
TGTGCCAGCAGCGAACAGGGGGCAGTTAGCACAGATACGCAGTATTTT
CASSEQGAVSTDTQYF
>many|NA|TRBV4-1|TRBJ2-3
TGCGCCAGCAGCCAGGTTCCGGGAAGCCCCGCAGATACGCAGTATTTT
CASSQVPGSPADTQYF
>NA|NA|TRBV19|TRBJ2-2
TGTGCCAGTAGTACAAGGGACACCGACACCGGGGAGCTGTTTTTT
CASSTRDTDTGELFF
>NA|TRBD2|TRBV20-1|TRBJ2-7
TGCAGTGCTGGACTAGCGGGAGGGCCCAACGAGCAGTACTTC
CSAGLAGGPNEQYF
>NA|NA|TRBV7-9|TRBJ2-3
TGTGCCAGCAGCTCCCAACAGGACGCACATGTGACGCAGTATTTT
CASSSQQDAHVTQYF
>NA|NA|TRBV10-1|TRBJ2-2
TGCGCCAGCAGTTCCCGGACACCCTCGATCACCGGGGAGCTGTTTTTT
CASSSRTPSITGELFF
>NA|NA|TRBV15|TRBJ2-3
TGTGCCACCAGCAGATACGACCGAGGGGCCACAGATACGCAGTATTTT
CATSRYDRGATDTQYF
>NA|NA|TRBV20-1|TRBJ1-4
TGCAGTGCCCTGGACAGTGAGAAACTGTTTTTT
CSALDSEKLFF
>many|NA|TRBV20-1|TRBJ2-5
TGCAGTGCTGGGGCGGATAGCGGTACTATGGAGACCCAGTACTTC
CSAGADSGTMETQYF
>medium-sized|NA|TRBV7-9|TRBJ2-7
TGTGCCAGCAGCCGGGGGGACAGAGACTACGAGCAGTACTTC
CASSRGDRDYEQYF
>NA|TRBD2|TRBV19|TRBJ2-1
TGTGCCAGTAGTATTGGAGGGGCGCTCGGGGGGAATGAGCAGTTCTTC
CASSIGGALGGNEQFF
>NA|NA|TRBV7-3|TRBJ2-5
TGTGCCAGCATCAACCATAACGACCAGGAGACCCAGTACTTC
CASINHNDQETQYF
>NA|NA|TRBV2|TRBJ1-2
TGTGCCAGCAGTCATGGGGGGAGAGGAGGCGGCTACACCTTC
CASSHGGRGGGYTF